This entry is about one TCR beta chain. Participants were aged about 18 to 89 years from around 26 US areas. Participant reports of clinical history set cohort assignment. Donors in Cohort 3 counted as recovered after two negative PCRs, clearance, or symptom resolution. This CDR3 has 17 amino acids. Germline lookup yields CDR1 LGHNA and CDR2 YNFKEQ. Germline trimming cut 0 bases from V and 4 bases from J; bases unmatched to any gene: 10. This specimen belongs to a study of blood T cell repertoires in COVID-19. The wider study: From T cells, B-cell-depleted T cells, or PBMCs came the material, which was cDNA or gDNA.

Assay used: immunoSEQ multiplex PCR; TCRdb lists only in-frame clones, some missing. The sample includes 250,000 to 350,000 clones, approximately 81% of them seen just once. The J gene is TRBJ1-2, the V gene TRBV4-2; 8 nucleotides agree with TRBD1. The TCR sequence derives from a woman aged 45-60 years who had recovered from COVID-19. The sample comprised PBMCs or T cells enriched from blood (not recorded which). As DNA, the CDR3 is TGTGCCAGCAGCCAAGATATGGCAGGGGGCCTAAGCTATGGCTACACCTTC. Protein sequence: CASSQDMAGGLSYGYTF.